The source of this TCR beta chain is a study of blood T cell repertoires in COVID-19. V lost 2 bases, J lost 4 bases, and 5 bases lay in between. Germline V CDR1 and CDR2: WNHNN, SYGVQD (reference sequence). CDR3 length equals 12 residues. Sequenced by immunoSEQ multiplex PCR; TCRdb stores in-frame clones only, minus some. The table has around 380,000 clones, around 87% seen once. This clonotype originated in a man in his thirties or forties who had recovered from COVID-19. The chain uses TRBV10-1 and TRBJ1-1; D gene uncertain. The material sequenced was PBMCs or T cells enriched from blood (not recorded which). CDR3 protein: CASSEGSTEAFF. CDR3 DNA sequence: TGCGCCAGCAGTGAGGGGAGCACTGAAGCTTTCTTT.